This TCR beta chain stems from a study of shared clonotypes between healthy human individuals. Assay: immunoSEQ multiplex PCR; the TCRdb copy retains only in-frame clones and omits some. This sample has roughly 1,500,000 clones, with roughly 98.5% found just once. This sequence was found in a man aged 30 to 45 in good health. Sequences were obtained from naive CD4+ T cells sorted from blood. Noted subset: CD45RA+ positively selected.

The CDR3 nucleotides are TGTGCCAGCTCCCCCGTTCCCGGTGGGGGGGCTGACTATGGCTACACCTTC. Protein sequence: CASSPVPGGGADYGYTF. The chain recombines TRBV18 with TRBJ1-2; tentative D call: TRBD1 (6 bases). Germline V gene data show CDR1 as KGHSH and CDR2 as LQKENI. Trimming removed 6 bases from V and 3 bases from J, with 23 bases in between. The CDR3 sequence is 17 residues long.